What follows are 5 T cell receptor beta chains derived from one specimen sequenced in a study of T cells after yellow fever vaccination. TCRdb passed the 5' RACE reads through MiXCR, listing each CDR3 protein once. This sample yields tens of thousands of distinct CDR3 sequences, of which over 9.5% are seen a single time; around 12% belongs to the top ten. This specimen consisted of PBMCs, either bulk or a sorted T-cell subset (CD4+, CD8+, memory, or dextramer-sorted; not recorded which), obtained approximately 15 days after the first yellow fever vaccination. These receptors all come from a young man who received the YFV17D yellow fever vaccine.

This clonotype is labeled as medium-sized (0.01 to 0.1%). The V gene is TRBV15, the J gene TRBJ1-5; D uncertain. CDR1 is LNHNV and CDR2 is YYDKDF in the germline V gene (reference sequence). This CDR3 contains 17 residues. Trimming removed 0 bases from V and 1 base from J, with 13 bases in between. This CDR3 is CATSRDVAGPSNQPQHF. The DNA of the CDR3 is TGTGCCACCAGCAGAGATGTGGCAGGACCAAGCAATCAGCCCCAGCATTTT.

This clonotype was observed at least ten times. CDR3 protein: CAIAGSDQRGNDEQFF. The CDR3 nucleotides read TGTGCCATCGCGGGCTCAGACCAGCGGGGAAACGATGAGCAGTTCTTC. This chain joins TRBV10-3 and TRBJ2-1, with TRBD2 matching 7 bases. V lost 8 bases and J lost 8; bases outside the gene matches: 18. Germline CDR1 ENHRY, CDR2 SYGVKD. The length of the CDR3 is 16 residues.

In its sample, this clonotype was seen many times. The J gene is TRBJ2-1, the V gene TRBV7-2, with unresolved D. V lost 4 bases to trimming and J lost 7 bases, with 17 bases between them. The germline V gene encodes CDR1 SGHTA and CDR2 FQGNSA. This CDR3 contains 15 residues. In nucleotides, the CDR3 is TGTGCCAGCAGCTACCCTTTGTCCACAATTAATGAGCAGTTCTTC. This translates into CASSYPLSTINEQFF. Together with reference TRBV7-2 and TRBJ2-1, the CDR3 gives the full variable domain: GAGVSQSPSNKVTEKGKDVELRCDPISGHTALYWYRQSLGQGLEFLIYFQGNSAPDKSGLPSDRFSAERTGGSVSTLTIQRTQQEDSAVYLCASSYPLSTINEQFFGPGTRLTVL.

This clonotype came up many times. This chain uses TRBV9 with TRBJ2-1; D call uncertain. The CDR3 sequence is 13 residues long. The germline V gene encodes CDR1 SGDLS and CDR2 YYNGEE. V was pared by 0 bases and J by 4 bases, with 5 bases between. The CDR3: CASSVGFYNEQFF. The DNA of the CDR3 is TGTGCCAGCAGCGTAGGATTTTACAATGAGCAGTTCTTC.

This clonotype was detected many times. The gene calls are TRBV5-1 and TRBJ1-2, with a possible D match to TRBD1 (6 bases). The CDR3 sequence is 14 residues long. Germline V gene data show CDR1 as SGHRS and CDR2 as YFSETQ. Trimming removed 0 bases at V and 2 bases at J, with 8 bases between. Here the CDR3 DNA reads TGCGCCAGCAGCTTGGGCCAGGGGAACTATGGCTACACCTTC. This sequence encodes CASSLGQGNYGYTF.